The 16 T cell receptor beta chains presented below share a single source sample, sequenced in a study of tumour-infiltrating T cells in Burkitt lymphoma. TCRdb's table, derived via immunoSEQ multiplex PCR, lists solely in-frame clones and lacks some. Seen here are 2,500 to 3,500 clones, around 82% observed once, and the top ten hold 10% to 15%. Specimen: tumor tissue. These receptors were taken from a human donor with diffuse large B-cell lymphoma.

This clone appeared a single time. The rearrangement uses TRBV4-1 and TRBJ1-5; tentative D call: TRBD1 (5 bases). Germline CDR1 MGHRA, CDR2 YSYEKL. The CDR3 spans 15 residues. V was clipped by 0 bases and J by 4 bases, with 10 bases between them. The CDR3 loop is CASSQDVGGNQPQHF. As DNA, the CDR3 is TGCGCCAGCAGCCAAGATGTTGGGGGGAATCAGCCCCAGCATTTT.

The gene calls are TRBV19 and TRBJ2-2; 7 bases map to TRBD1. From germline, CDR1 is LNHDA and CDR2 SQIVND (reference sequence). The CDR3 is 15 residues long. The trim removed 1 base at V and 11 bases at J, leaving 10 bases unmatched. CDR3 protein: CASSIAYRGMEELFF. In nucleotides, the CDR3 is TGTGCCAGTAGTATAGCGTACAGGGGTATGGAAGAGCTGTTTTTT.

The CDR3 DNA reads as TGTGCCAGCAGCGAAACAGGGCCGACTAGCACAGATACGCAGTATTTT. Translated: CASSETGPTSTDTQYF. The rearrangement uses TRBV21-1 and TRBJ2-3; TRBD1, the D gene given by the table, was not confirmed from the DNA. TRBV21-1 is classified as a pseudogene. The CDR3 is made up of 16 amino acids.

This clone was found a few times. The V gene is TRBV7-9, the J gene TRBJ2-7; tentatively, D is TRBD1 (5 bases). The CDR3 totals 13 residues. Germline CDR1 SEHNR, CDR2 FQNEAQ (reference sequence). The germline V and J ends were trimmed by 2 bases and 5 bases, with 10 bases remaining between them. The CDR3 DNA is TGTGCCAGCAGCTTACAGGGTAACGACGAGCAGTACTTC. This translates into CASSLQGNDEQYF.

The chain has TRBV5-4 and TRBJ2-5; no clear D gene. CDR3 length: 14 residues. Germline V gene lookup returns CDR1 SGHNT and CDR2 YYREEE (reference sequence). V shed 0 bases and J shed 0 bases, with 6 bases lying between them. The CDR3 DNA reads TGTGCCAGCAGCTTGGGCCTCTACCAAGAGACCCAGTACTTC. This translates into CASSLGLYQETQYF. The entire variable domain, with the rest obtained from reference TRBV5-4 and TRBJ2-5, is as follows: ETGVTQSPTHLIKTRGQQVTLRCSSQSGHNTVSWYQQALGQGPQFIFQYYREEENGRGNFPPRFSGLQFPNYSSELNVNALELDDSALYLCASSLGLYQETQYFGPGTRLLVL.

The DNA of the CDR3 is TGTGCCAGCAGCTTAGGACTAGCGGGCATCTACGAGCAGTACTTC. Its translation is CASSLGLAGIYEQYF. V is TRBV7-2 and J is TRBJ2-7; 10 nucleotides line up with TRBD2. The CDR3 extends over 15 amino acids. Germline values: CDR1 SGHTA, CDR2 FQGNSA. The ends lost 1 base at V and 3 bases at J; junction bases unmatched: 3.

V usage is TRBV9 and J usage is TRBJ2-1; D gene unclear. Trimming stripped 2 bases from V and 3 bases from J, with 12 bases between. The CDR3 extends over 15 amino acids. The germline gives CDR1 SGDLS, CDR2 YYNGEE. The CDR3 region has the DNA TGTGCCAGCAGCGTCGGCCCGTCCCTCTACAATGAGCAGTTCTTC. Translated, it gives CASSVGPSLYNEQFF.

The chain joins TRBV28 to TRBJ2-3, with D possibly being TRBD1 or TRBD2 (5 bases each). CDR3 length: 17 residues. The V end lost 6 bases, the J end lost 6 bases, and 25 bases lay between the germline ends. Germline values: CDR1 MDHEN, CDR2 SYDVKM. The DNA of the CDR3 is TGTGCCAGCAGCCTCCAGCGAGGGGCAGGATTCAAGGATACGCAGTATTTT. It yields the protein CASSLQRGAGFKDTQYF.

The rearrangement joins TRBV6-5 to TRBJ2-2; no clear D. Germline assignment: CDR1 MNHEY and CDR2 SVGAGI. The CDR3 runs to 13 residues. Trimming removed 10 bases from V and 0 bases from J, with 9 bases in between. For the CDR3, the DNA is TGTGCCATATACGACACGAACACCGGGGAGCTGTTTTTT. This translates into CAIYDTNTGELFF.

The V and J genes are TRBV16 and TRBJ1-1, with D uncertain. In germline, CDR1 is KGHSY, CDR2 FQNENV. V was shortened by 1 base and J by 0 bases, with 15 bases between the two germline ends. This CDR3 region has 17 residues. CDR3 coding DNA: TGTGCCAGCAGCCAATTGGGTCAGAAAGGGATGAACACTGAAGCTTTCTTT. Translation gives CASSQLGQKGMNTEAFF.

The chain links TRBV4-1 to TRBJ2-3; D uncertain. Germline lookup yields CDR1 MGHRA and CDR2 YSYEKL. This CDR3 is 14 amino acids long. The V gene lost 1 base and the J gene lost 0 bases, with 5 bases spanning the gap. CDR3 residues: CASSQVGSTDTQYF. CDR3 DNA: TGCGCCAGCAGCCAAGTTGGGAGCACAGATACGCAGTATTTT.

The chain uses TRBV5-8 and TRBJ1-5, with a possible D match to TRBD1 (5 bases). The CDR3 contains 14 residues. Trimming shortened V by 4 bases and J by 3 bases, and 11 bases separated the two germline ends. The germline V gene has CDR1 SGHTS and CDR2 YDEGEE. The CDR3: CASSRGLPNQPQHF. CDR3 coding DNA: TGTGCCAGCAGCCGGGGCCTCCCCAATCAGCCCCAGCATTTT. Looking up the rest from reference TRBV5-8 and TRBJ1-5 gives the full variable domain: EAGVTQSPTHLIKTRGQQATLRCSPISGHTSVYWYQQALGLGLQFLLWYDEGEERNRGNFPPRFSGRQFPNYSSELNVNALELEDSALYLCASSRGLPNQPQHFGDGTRLSIL.

The J gene is TRBJ1-5, the V gene TRBV29-1, with TRBD1 matching 8 bases. Germline V gene sequence: CDR1 SQVTM, CDR2 ANQGSEA. After removal of 4 bases from V and 1 base from J, the junction contained 12 bases not matched to a gene. The CDR3 contains 17 residues. CDR3 DNA sequence: TGCAGCGTTGTCCTGACAGGGGACCCGTTGAGCAATCAGCCCCAGCATTTT. Residues: CSVVLTGDPLSNQPQHF.

V is TRBV19 and J is TRBJ1-1; possibly TRBD1 for D (5 bases). Germline V lookup: CDR1 LNHDA, CDR2 SQIVND (reference sequence). Deletions cut 4 bases from V and 3 bases from J, with 18 bases between. This CDR3 region has 16 residues. CDR3: CASSTRRTGGDTEAFF. The CDR3 DNA is TGTGCCAGTAGTACCCGAAGGACCGGAGGGGACACTGAAGCTTTCTTT.

This clone showed up just a few times. V is TRBV6-5 and J is TRBJ1-1; D is unclear. There are 14 residues in the CDR3. The ends were cut back, 5 bases at V and 5 bases at J, with 15 bases in the middle. The germline gives CDR1 MNHEY, CDR2 SVGAGI. This CDR3 reads CASSPPFPATEAFF. DNA of the CDR3: TGTGCCAGCAGTCCCCCTTTTCCGGCGACTGAAGCTTTCTTT.

The chain carries TRBV4-3 and TRBJ2-7; TRBD1 might be the D (6 bases). Deletions cut 0 bases from V and 7 bases from J, with 13 bases between. This CDR3 has 14 amino acids. The germline V gene encodes CDR1 LGHNA and CDR2 YSLEER. CDR3 DNA sequence: TGCGCCAGCAGCCAAGATCCAGGGGATGGGGAGCAGTACTTC. It codes for CASSQDPGDGEQYF.